This T cell receptor beta chain is from a study of blood T cell repertoires in COVID-19. About the research overall: PBMCs, B-cell-depleted T cells, or T cells provided the cDNA or gDNA that made up the material.

The CDR3 is 13 amino acids. Germline assignment: CDR1 SGHAT and CDR2 FQNNGV. Trimming removed 6 bases at V and 4 bases at J, with 7 bases between. Assay: immunoSEQ multiplex PCR; the TCRdb copy retains only in-frame clones and omits some. The sample consists of 450,000 to 500,000 clones, about nine tenths of them appearing once. V usage is TRBV11-2 and J usage is TRBJ2-6; D is unresolved. This sequence originates from a woman in her sixties or seventies who had recovered from COVID-19. The sequenced material came from PBMCs or T cells enriched from blood (not recorded which). CDR3 sequence: CASSSGGANVLTF. The CDR3 region has the DNA TGTGCCAGCAGTTCCGGGGGGGCCAACGTCCTGACTTTC. The whole variable domain, remainder taken from reference TRBV11-2 and TRBJ2-6, is EAGVAQSPRYKIIEKRQSVAFWCNPISGHATLYWYQQILGQGPKLLIQFQNNGVVDDSQLPKDRFSAERLKGVDSTLKIQPAKLEDSAVYLCASSSGGANVLTFGAGSRLTVL.